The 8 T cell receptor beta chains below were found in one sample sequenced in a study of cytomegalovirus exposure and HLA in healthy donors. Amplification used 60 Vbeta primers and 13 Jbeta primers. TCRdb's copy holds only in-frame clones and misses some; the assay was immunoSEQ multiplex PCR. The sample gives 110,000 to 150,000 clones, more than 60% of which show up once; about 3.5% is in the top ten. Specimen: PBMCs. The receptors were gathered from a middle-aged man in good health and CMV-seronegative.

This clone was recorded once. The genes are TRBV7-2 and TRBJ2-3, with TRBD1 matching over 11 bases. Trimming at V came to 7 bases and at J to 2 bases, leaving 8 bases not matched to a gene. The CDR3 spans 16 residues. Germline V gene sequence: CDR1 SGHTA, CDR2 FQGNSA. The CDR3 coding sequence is TGTGCCAGCACCAGGGACAGGGGGTCTCACACAGATACGCAGTATTTT. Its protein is CASTRDRGSHTDTQYF.

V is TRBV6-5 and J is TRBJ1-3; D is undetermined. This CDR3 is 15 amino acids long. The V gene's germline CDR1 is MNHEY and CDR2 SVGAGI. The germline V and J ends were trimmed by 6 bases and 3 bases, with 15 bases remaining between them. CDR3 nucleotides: TGTGCCAGCAGCAACTCAATAAGGAGTGGAAACACCATATATTTT. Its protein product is CASSNSIRSGNTIYF.

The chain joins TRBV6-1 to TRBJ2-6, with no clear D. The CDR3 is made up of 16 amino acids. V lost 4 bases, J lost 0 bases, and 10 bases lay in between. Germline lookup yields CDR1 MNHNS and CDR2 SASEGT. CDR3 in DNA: TGTGCCAGCAGTGGTTTGCTGGCCTCTGGGGCCAACGTCCTGACTTTC. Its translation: CASSGLLASGANVLTF.

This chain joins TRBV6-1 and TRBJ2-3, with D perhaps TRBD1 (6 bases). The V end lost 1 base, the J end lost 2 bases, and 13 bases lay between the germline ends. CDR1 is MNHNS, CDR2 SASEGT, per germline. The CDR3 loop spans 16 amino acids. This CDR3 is CASSEVAGAVTDTQYF. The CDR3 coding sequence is TGTGCCAGCAGTGAAGTGGCAGGGGCAGTCACAGATACGCAGTATTTT.

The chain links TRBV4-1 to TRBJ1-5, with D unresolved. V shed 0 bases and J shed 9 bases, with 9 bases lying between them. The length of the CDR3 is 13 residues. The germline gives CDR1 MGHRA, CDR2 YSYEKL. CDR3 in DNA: TGCGCCAGCAGCCAAGAAGAACGGGTGCCCCAGCATTTT. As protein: CASSQEERVPQHF.

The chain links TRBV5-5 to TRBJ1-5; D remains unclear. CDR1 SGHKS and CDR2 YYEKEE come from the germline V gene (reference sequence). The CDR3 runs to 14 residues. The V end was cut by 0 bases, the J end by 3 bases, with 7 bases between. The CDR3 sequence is CASSLGQFNQPQHF. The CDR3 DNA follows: TGTGCCAGCAGCTTGGGACAATTCAATCAGCCCCAGCATTTT.

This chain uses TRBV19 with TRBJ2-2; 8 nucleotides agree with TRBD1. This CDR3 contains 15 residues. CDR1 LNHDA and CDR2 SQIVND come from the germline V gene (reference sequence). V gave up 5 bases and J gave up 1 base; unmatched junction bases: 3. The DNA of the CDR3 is TGTGCCAGTAGTCCGGACAGGGAGAACACCGGGGAGCTGTTTTTT. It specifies CASSPDRENTGELFF.

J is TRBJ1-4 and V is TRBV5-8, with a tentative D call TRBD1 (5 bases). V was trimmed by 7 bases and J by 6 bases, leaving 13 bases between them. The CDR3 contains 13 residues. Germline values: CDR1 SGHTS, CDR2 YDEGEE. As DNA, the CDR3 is TGTGCCAGCGGCCTGGACATTTATGAAAAACTGTTTTTT. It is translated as CASGLDIYEKLFF. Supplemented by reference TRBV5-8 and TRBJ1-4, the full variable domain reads EAGVTQSPTHLIKTRGQQATLRCSPISGHTSVYWYQQALGLGLQFLLWYDEGEERNRGNFPPRFSGRQFPNYSSELNVNALELEDSALYLCASGLDIYEKLFFGSGTQLSVL.